The entry below gives a single TCR beta chain sequence along with its context. Its antigen is unidentified. Only in-frame clones appear in the TCRdb table, and some are missing; sequencing was by immunoSEQ multiplex PCR. Found here are over a million clones, around 98.5% of them singletons; the top ten hold 0.36%. The CDR3 sequence is 12 residues long. The germline gives CDR1 SEHNR, CDR2 FQNEAQ (reference sequence). Trimming cost V 8 bases and J 7 bases, with 12 bases left between them. This sample stems from a study of shared clonotypes between healthy human individuals. Study-wide points: Investigators collected only blood, and repertoires in tissues likely differ.

The sequence was collected from a man aged 25 to 40 in good health. This chain uses TRBV7-9 with TRBJ2-1, with no clear D. The material sequenced was naive CD4+ T cells sorted from blood. This sample's subset: CD45RA+ positively selected. The CDR3 protein is CASPGGTNEQFF. DNA for the CDR3: TGTGCCAGCCCAGGCGGAACAAATGAGCAGTTCTTC.